This paragraph covers one T cell receptor (beta chain) sequence. This sample is drawn from a study of blood T cell repertoires in COVID-19. In the original processing: Reference gene primers were amplified, and this amplification served to estimate nucleated cell counts. Profiling relied on immunoSEQ multiplex PCR, and the TCRdb table lists in-frame clones only, not all of them. The DNA was the basis for D and trimming; V, J and clone size are from that table. Here the sample spans around 200,000 clones, around 83% being singletons. This CDR3 spans 13 amino acids. V gave up 3 bases and J gave up 7 bases, with 12 bases separating them.

Sequencing input: peripheral blood. The V gene is TRBV12-3 or TRBV12-4, the J gene TRBJ1-2; maybe TRBD1 (6 bases). The TCR was taken from a man aged 50 to 59 with active or convalescent COVID-19. In DNA, the CDR3 is TGTGCCAGCAGTTTTAGGGGGGGGATTGGCTACACCTTC. Translated: CASSFRGGIGYTF.